The sequence of this TCR beta chain was determined in a study of blood T cells in healthy people across ages. Study-wide results and limits: Comparison with aged donors showed that long-lived donors had more naive CD4+ cells and higher diversity.

The V end was cut by 4 bases, the J end by 3 bases, with 13 bases between. The CDR3 has 13 residues. Germline V gene sequence: CDR1 DFQATT, CDR2 SNEGSKA (reference sequence). A second 7 to 11 cycle PCR used barcoded and J-beta primers. TCRdb analysed the 5' RACE reads with MiXCR anew, one entry per CDR3 protein. This sample has 800,000 to 1,000,000 distinct CDR3 sequences, with under 50% found just once. This clonotype was seen a handful of times. Its cognate antigen is unknown. The TCR comes from a man younger than 40 in good health. The chain has TRBV20-1 and TRBJ2-7; D uncertain. Input material: blood. The CDR3 DNA sequence: TGCAGTGCTACCCCTGGCGCCGACTACGAGCAGTACTTC. It codes for CSATPGADYEQYF.